One and the same sample provided the 27 T cell receptor beta chains below, sequenced in a study of radiation and T cells in renal cell carcinoma. Measured with immunoSEQ multiplex PCR; TCRdb has only the in-frame clones, and not every one. Of about 58,000 clones listed, around 78% are singletons. Stated time point: blood 2 weeks post-SBRT. Treatment defined: 15 Gy SBRT to primary tumor, nephrectomy 4 weeks later. The sequenced sample was blood, obtained from a patient whose treatment included radiotherapy and nephrectomy. These receptors all stem from a man between 60 and 75 years old with renal cell carcinoma.

The chain links TRBV7-9 to TRBJ1-2; D uncertain. Germline lookup yields CDR1 SEHNR and CDR2 FQNEAQ (reference sequence). Trimming cost V 1 base and J 4 bases, with 10 bases left between them. This CDR3 region has 14 residues. CDR3 region: CASSLGNSFYGYTF. Written as DNA, the CDR3 is TGTGCCAGCAGCTTAGGCAACAGTTTCTATGGCTACACCTTC.

There are a few counts of this clone. The chain's CDR3 is CAWSGLGGHTEAFF. CDR3 DNA sequence: TGTGCCTGGAGTGGGTTGGGGGGCCACACTGAAGCTTTCTTT. The chain carries TRBV30 and TRBJ1-1, with D tentatively TRBD1 (6 bases). This CDR3 is 14 amino acids long. The V and J ends lost 1 base and 3 bases respectively, with 12 bases between them. The germline V gene has CDR1 GTSNPN and CDR2 SVGIG (reference sequence).

The CDR3 bases are TGTGCCAGCAGCTTCACAGGGAACACTGAAGCTTTCTTT. It is translated as CASSFTGNTEAFF. This sequence joins TRBV13 and TRBJ1-1; weak D call: TRBD1 (5 bases). Germline-derived CDR1 and CDR2 are PRHDT and FYEKMQ (reference sequence). The germline V and J ends were trimmed by 3 bases and 1 base, with 6 bases remaining between them. The CDR3 has 13 residues.

The CDR3 nucleotides are TGCAGCGTGGGGCACGGGGGTAGCGCAGATACGCAGTATTTT. As protein: CSVGHGGSADTQYF. The rearrangement uses TRBV29-1 and TRBJ2-3; a weak D match, TRBD2 (6 bases). CDR3 size: 14 residues. Germline values: CDR1 SQVTM, CDR2 ANQGSEA. Trimming removed 6 bases from V and 4 bases from J, with 17 bases in between.

Here the CDR3 reads CASSLVGHGNTEAFF. The CDR3 coding sequence is TGTGCCAGCAGTCTGGTGGGGCACGGGAACACTGAAGCTTTCTTT. The chain carries TRBV2 and TRBJ1-1, with a tentative D call TRBD1 (5 bases). Germline loops: CDR1 SNHLY, CDR2 FYNNEI. The CDR3 is 15 amino acids. Trimming took 5 bases from V and 1 from J, leaving 14 bases between them.

The chain combines TRBV10-3 with TRBJ2-7; the D is unclear. V was pared by 6 bases and J by 1 base, with 13 bases between. This CDR3 comprises 14 residues. Germline CDR1 is ENHRY and CDR2 is SYGVKD. The CDR3 spells CAIRNSNTSYEQYF. CDR3 bases: TGTGCCATCAGGAATTCGAACACTTCCTACGAGCAGTACTTC.

The DNA for the CDR3 is TGTGCCAGCAGCGGGGTTACAGGGGTCTCTGGGGCCAACGTCCTGACTTTC. It is translated as CASSGVTGVSGANVLTF. V and J are TRBV9 and TRBJ2-6; the match to TRBD1 covers 7 bases. The J segment lost 0 bases and the V segment lost 3 bases, leaving 6 bases of the junction unmatched. Germline V gives CDR1 SGDLS, CDR2 YYNGEE. CDR3 length equals 17 residues.

The chain has TRBV2 and TRBJ1-1; D is unclear. This CDR3 comprises 11 residues. The V gene lost 8 bases and the J gene lost 7 bases, with 11 bases spanning the gap. Looked up from germline, CDR1 is SNHLY and CDR2 is FYNNEI. The CDR3 coding sequence is TGTGCCAGCCCAGGTGGGGATGAAGCTTTCTTT. Its translation is CASPGGDEAFF.

This clone was seen a few times. V is TRBV30 and J is TRBJ1-5; D possibly corresponds to TRBD1 (5 bases). V was shortened by 2 bases and J by 6 bases, with 11 bases between the two germline ends. CDR3 length equals 13 residues. Germline V CDR1 and CDR2: GTSNPN, SVGIG (reference sequence). CDR3 in amino acids: CAWSNAGVQPQHF. CDR3 DNA sequence: TGTGCCTGGAGTAACGCGGGGGTTCAGCCCCAGCATTTT. Full variable domain (remainder filled in from reference TRBV30 and TRBJ1-5): SQTIHQWPATLVQPVGSPLSLECTVEGTSNPNLYWYRQAAGRGLQLLFYSVGIGQISSEVPQNLSASRPQDRQFILSSKKLLLSDSGFYLCAWSNAGVQPQHFGDGTRLSIL.

The chain is built from TRBV7-8 and TRBJ1-2, with D possibly TRBD1 on 6 matching bases. Trimming took off 7 bases at V and 0 bases at J, with 18 bases between the two ends. Looked up from germline, CDR1 is SGHVS and CDR2 is FQNEAQ. This CDR3 is 16 amino acids long. In DNA, the CDR3 is TGTGCCAGCACTCTAGCAGGCGGGACAACTAACTATGGCTACACCTTC. This encodes CASTLAGGTTNYGYTF.

The V gene is TRBV7-3, the J gene TRBJ2-1; 10 bases are shared with TRBD1. Germline-derived CDR1 and CDR2 are SGHTA and FQGTGA. V was pared by 3 bases and J by 8 bases, with 4 bases of the junction left unmatched. CDR3 length: 14 residues. The CDR3 protein is CASSFRQGADEQFF. The CDR3 region has the DNA TGTGCCAGCAGCTTCCGACAGGGGGCCGATGAGCAGTTCTTC.

The chain links TRBV2 to TRBJ1-5, with TRBD1 identical over 8 bases. The CDR3 length is 18 residues. With 6 bases clipped from V and 0 bases from J, the junction kept 13 bases outside the gene matches. Germline V gene lookup returns CDR1 SNHLY and CDR2 FYNNEI. CDR3 protein: CASRDGQGSRHSNQPQHF. CDR3 nucleotides: TGTGCCAGCAGAGACGGACAGGGAAGTCGACATAGCAATCAGCCCCAGCATTTT.

This clone was seen a single time. The V gene is TRBV2, the J gene TRBJ1-3; no clear D. Per germline, CDR1 SNHLY and CDR2 FYNNEI. This CDR3 is 16 amino acids long. Between the trimmed V and J ends, which lost 3 bases and 2 bases, there was a span of 14 bases. CDR3 region: CASSDQRNPPGNTIYF. CDR3 coding DNA: TGTGCCAGCAGTGACCAGCGAAACCCCCCTGGAAACACCATATATTTT.

This clone came up once. V usage is TRBV6-1 and J usage is TRBJ2-7, with a weak D call TRBD1 (5 bases). The CDR3 is 14 amino acids. Germline loops: CDR1 MNHNS, CDR2 SASEGT. V was trimmed by 7 bases and J by 3 bases, leaving 16 bases between them. Written as DNA, the CDR3 is TGTGCCAGCATCCAGGACCCAGGGCTCTACGAGCAGTACGTC. Translation gives CASIQDPGLYEQYV.

This chain uses TRBV14 with TRBJ2-1; 9 nucleotides agree with TRBD2. The V and J ends lost 4 bases and 14 bases, in that order; junction bases with no gene match: 6. The germline gives CDR1 SGHDN, CDR2 FVKESK. The CDR3 is made up of 12 amino acids. The CDR3 DNA is TGTGCCAGCAGCCTCCGACTAGCGGAGAAGTTCTTC. Protein: CASSLRLAEKFF.

The CDR3 DNA is TGTGCCAGCAGTTTCGGAACAGGTTCGTACGAGCAGTACGTC. Translation: CASSFGTGSYEQYV. The chain is built from TRBV11-2 and TRBJ2-7, with D possibly being TRBD1 (5 bases). The CDR3 spans 14 residues. Trimming stripped 6 bases from V and 4 bases from J, with 16 bases between. Looked up from germline, CDR1 is SGHAT and CDR2 is FQNNGV.

This sequence joins TRBV13 and TRBJ2-7; D ambiguous. V was shortened by 4 bases and J by 0 bases, with 16 bases between the two germline ends. The CDR3 covers 16 residues. Germline-derived CDR1 and CDR2 are PRHDT and FYEKMQ (reference sequence). The CDR3 region has the DNA TGTGCCAGCAGCTCCGATGTTCTTACGAGCTCCTACGAGCAGTACTTC. Protein sequence: CASSSDVLTSSYEQYF. Full variable domain (rest looked up from reference TRBV13 and TRBJ2-7): AAGVIQSPRHLIKEKRETATLKCYPIPRHDTVYWYQQGPGQDPQFLISFYEKMQSDKGSIPDRFSAQQFSDYHSELNMSSLELGDSALYFCASSSDVLTSSYEQYFGPGTRLTVT.

Remarks on this clone: Within the sample, other DNA sequences also encode this same CDR3. This chain connects TRBV6-1 to TRBJ1-1, with D tentatively TRBD1 (6 bases). The CDR3 extends over 15 amino acids. Deletions cut 5 bases from V and 0 bases from J, with 13 bases between. Germline V gene lookup returns CDR1 MNHNS and CDR2 SASEGT. CDR3 residues: CASSTWGQVNTEAFF. Written as DNA, the CDR3 is TGTGCCAGCAGTACCTGGGGGCAGGTGAACACTGAAGCTTTCTTT.

V is TRBV7-1 and J is TRBJ1-2; D might be TRBD1 (5 bases). TRBV7-1 is marked as an open reading frame, function uncertain. V shed 6 bases and J shed 8 bases, with 13 bases lying between them. The length of the CDR3 is 12 residues. Written as DNA, the CDR3 is TGTGCCAGCAGGAGGCAGGGCGACGGCTACACCTTC. Translated: CASRRQGDGYTF.

The V and J genes are TRBV5-4 and TRBJ2-7, with TRBD2 matching over 8 bases. The V gene's germline CDR1 is SGHNT and CDR2 YYREEE (reference sequence). There are 14 residues in the CDR3. The V and J ends lost 3 bases and 3 bases, in that order; junction bases with no gene match: 5. The CDR3 bases are TGTGCCAGCAGCTCCGGGGGGGGCCTCTACGAGCAGTACTTC. Its protein product is CASSSGGGLYEQYF.

The chain recombines TRBV6-1 with TRBJ2-2; D call uncertain. The V gene lost 7 bases and the J gene lost 0 bases, with 12 bases spanning the gap. The CDR3 covers 15 residues. Germline V gives CDR1 MNHNS, CDR2 SASEGT. CDR3 nucleotides: TGTGCCAGCAAATCGACACACGCGAACACCGGGGAGCTGTTTTTT. The encoded protein is CASKSTHANTGELFF.

The gene calls are TRBV9 and TRBJ2-7, with TRBD1 as a possible D gene (5 bases). There are 13 residues in the CDR3. Between the trimmed V and J ends, which lost 3 bases and 3 bases, there was a span of 10 bases. Germline loops: CDR1 SGDLS, CDR2 YYNGEE. Written as DNA, the CDR3 is TGTGCCAGCAGCGGTGGACATTACTACGAGCAGTACGTC. Translating gives CASSGGHYYEQYV.

The chain recombines TRBV7-2 with TRBJ1-1; tentative D call: TRBD1 (6 bases). The CDR3 has 14 residues. The germline V and J ends were trimmed by 5 bases and 5 bases, with 15 bases remaining between them. The germline V gene has CDR1 SGHTA and CDR2 FQGNSA. The chain's CDR3 is CASSHPQGRTEAFF. The CDR3 nucleotides are TGTGCCAGCAGCCACCCACAGGGTCGGACTGAAGCTTTCTTT.

This clone has a handful of counts. This chain connects TRBV10-3 to TRBJ1-1; TRBD1 is a possible D gene (6 bases). Germline-derived CDR1 and CDR2 are ENHRY and SYGVKD. CDR3 size: 15 residues. V lost 3 bases and J lost 0, with 11 bases in between. The CDR3 loop reads CAISEGGLMNTEAFF. DNA for the CDR3: TGTGCCATCAGTGAAGGGGGTCTGATGAACACTGAAGCTTTCTTT.

This chain connects TRBV6-6 to TRBJ1-2; TRBD1 matches at 8 bases. The germline V gene has CDR1 MNHNY and CDR2 SVGAGI (reference sequence). The junction had 1 base not matched to a gene; V was cut back by 6 bases and J by 10 bases. The CDR3 spans 10 residues. The CDR3 DNA reads TGTGCCAGCAGGGACAGGGACTACACCTTC. Translating gives CASRDRDYTF.

A single count supports this clone. The V call is TRBV18, the J call TRBJ1-3, with TRBD1 matching over 7 bases. V dropped 2 bases and J dropped 4; count of bases not matched to a gene: 17. The CDR3 is made up of 19 amino acids. The germline CDR1 and CDR2 sequences are KGHSH and LQKENI. The CDR3 loop reads CASSPNLPAGGSGGNTIYF. The CDR3 DNA is TGTGCCAGCTCACCAAATCTACCCGCAGGGGGAAGTGGCGGAAACACCATATATTTT.

V and J are TRBV6-1 and TRBJ2-2, with 8 bases fitting TRBD2. From germline, CDR1 is MNHNS and CDR2 SASEGT. The CDR3 totals 16 residues. V dropped 4 bases and J dropped 5; count of bases not matched to a gene: 9. The CDR3 DNA is TGTGCCAGCAGTGTTTGGGTCGGGGGGGATACCGGGGAGCTGTTTTTT. Encoded protein: CASSVWVGGDTGELFF.